This T cell receptor (beta chain) was sequenced during a study of shared clonotypes between healthy human individuals. Germline V gene sequence: CDR1 SGHTA, CDR2 FQGNSA. Trimming removed 7 bases from V and 2 bases from J, with 14 bases in between. This CDR3 contains 14 residues. The repertoire was sequenced with immunoSEQ multiplex PCR; TCRdb's copy has only in-frame clones and lacks some. Of 950,000 to 1,200,000 clones in the sample, about 80% were seen once. The material sequenced was memory CD4+ T cells from PBMCs. The subset was: CD45RA-negative fraction. The chain links TRBV7-2 to TRBJ1-1; TRBD1 might be the D (5 bases). This receptor was obtained from a young man in good health. Some clones in this sample may be carry-over from other donors' samples. DNA of the CDR3: TGTGCCAGCACCGAGGGACGGACAAACACTGAAGCTTTCTTT. It translates to CASTEGRTNTEAFF.